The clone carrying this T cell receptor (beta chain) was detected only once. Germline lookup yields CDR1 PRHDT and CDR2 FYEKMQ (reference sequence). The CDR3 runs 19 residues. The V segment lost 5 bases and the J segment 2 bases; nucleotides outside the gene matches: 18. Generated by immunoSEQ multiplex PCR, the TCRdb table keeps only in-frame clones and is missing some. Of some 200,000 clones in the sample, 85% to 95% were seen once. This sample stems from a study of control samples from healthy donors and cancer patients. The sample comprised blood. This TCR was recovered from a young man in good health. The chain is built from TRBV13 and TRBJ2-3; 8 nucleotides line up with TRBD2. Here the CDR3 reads CASSPQTFMGGGPTDTQYF. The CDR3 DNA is TGTGCCAGCAGCCCGCAGACTTTCATGGGCGGGGGGCCCACAGATACGCAGTATTTT.